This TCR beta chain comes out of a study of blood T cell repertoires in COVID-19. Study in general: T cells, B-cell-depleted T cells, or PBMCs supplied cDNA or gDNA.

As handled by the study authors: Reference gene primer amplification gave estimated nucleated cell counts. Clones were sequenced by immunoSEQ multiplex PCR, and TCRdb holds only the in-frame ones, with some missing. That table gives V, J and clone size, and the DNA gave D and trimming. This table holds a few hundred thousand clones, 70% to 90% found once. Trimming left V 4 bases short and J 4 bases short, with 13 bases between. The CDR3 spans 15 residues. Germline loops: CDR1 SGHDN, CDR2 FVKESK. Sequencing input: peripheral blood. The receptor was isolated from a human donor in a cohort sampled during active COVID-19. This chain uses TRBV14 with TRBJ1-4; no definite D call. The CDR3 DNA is TGTGCCAGCAGCCTAAGCAGGATCGTTAATGAAAAACTGTTTTTT. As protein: CASSLSRIVNEKLFF.